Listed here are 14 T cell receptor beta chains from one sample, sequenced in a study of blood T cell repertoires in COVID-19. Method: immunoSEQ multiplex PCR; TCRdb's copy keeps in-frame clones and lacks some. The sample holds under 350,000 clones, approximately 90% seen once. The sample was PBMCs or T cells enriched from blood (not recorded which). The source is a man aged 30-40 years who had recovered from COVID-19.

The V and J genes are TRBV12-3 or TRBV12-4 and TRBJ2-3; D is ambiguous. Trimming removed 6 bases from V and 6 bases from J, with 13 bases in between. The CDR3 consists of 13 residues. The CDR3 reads CASSHITLDTQYF. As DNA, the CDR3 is TGTGCCAGCAGCCACATCACCCTGGATACGCAGTATTTT.

CDR3 DNA sequence: TGTGCCACTGTGGACAGGGGCCCCACCGGGGAGCTGTTTTTT. Translated: CATVDRGPTGELFF. The rearrangement joins TRBV6-6 to TRBJ2-2; TRBD1 matches 9 bases. V trimming: 10 bases; J trimming: 4 bases; junction bases outside the gene matches: 7. Germline V lookup: CDR1 MNHNY, CDR2 SVGAGI (reference sequence). The CDR3 consists of 14 residues.

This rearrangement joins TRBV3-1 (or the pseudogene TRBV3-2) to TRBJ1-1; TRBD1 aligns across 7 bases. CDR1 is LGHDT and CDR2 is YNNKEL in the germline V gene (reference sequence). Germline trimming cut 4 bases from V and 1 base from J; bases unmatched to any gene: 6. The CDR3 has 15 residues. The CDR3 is CASSLHDRANTEAFF. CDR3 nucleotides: TGTGCCAGCAGCCTTCACGACAGGGCGAACACTGAAGCTTTCTTT.

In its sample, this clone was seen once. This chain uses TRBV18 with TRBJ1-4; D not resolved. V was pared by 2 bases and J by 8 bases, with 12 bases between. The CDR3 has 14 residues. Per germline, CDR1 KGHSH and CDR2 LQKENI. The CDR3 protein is CASSPTEYREKLFF. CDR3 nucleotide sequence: TGTGCCAGCTCACCAACGGAGTATAGGGAAAAACTGTTTTTT.

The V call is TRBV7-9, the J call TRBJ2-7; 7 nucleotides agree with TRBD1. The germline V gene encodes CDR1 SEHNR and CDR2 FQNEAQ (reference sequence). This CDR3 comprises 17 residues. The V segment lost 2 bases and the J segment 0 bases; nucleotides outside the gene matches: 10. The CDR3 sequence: CASSLRHVGDSSYEQYF. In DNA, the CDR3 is TGTGCCAGCAGCTTAAGGCACGTCGGGGACAGCTCCTACGAGCAGTACTTC.

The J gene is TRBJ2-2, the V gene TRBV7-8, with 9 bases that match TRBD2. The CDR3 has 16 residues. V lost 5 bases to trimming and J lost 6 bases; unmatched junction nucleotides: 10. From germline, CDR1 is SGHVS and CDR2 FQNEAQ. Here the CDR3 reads CASSPLAAGGPGELFF. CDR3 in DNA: TGTGCCAGCAGCCCCCTGGCCGCGGGAGGGCCCGGGGAGCTGTTTTTT.

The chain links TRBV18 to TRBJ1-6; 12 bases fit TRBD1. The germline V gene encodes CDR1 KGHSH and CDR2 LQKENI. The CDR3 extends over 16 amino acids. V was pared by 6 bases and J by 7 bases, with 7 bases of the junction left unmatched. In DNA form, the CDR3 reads TGTGCCAGCTCCCGGGGGACAGGGGGCGAGAATTCACCCCTCCACTTT. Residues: CASSRGTGGENSPLHF.

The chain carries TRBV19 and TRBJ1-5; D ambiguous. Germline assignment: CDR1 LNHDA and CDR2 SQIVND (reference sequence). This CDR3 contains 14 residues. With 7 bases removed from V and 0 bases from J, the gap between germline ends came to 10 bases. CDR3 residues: CASKLVSSNQPQHF. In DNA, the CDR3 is TGTGCCAGTAAACTCGTGAGTAGCAATCAGCCCCAGCATTTT.

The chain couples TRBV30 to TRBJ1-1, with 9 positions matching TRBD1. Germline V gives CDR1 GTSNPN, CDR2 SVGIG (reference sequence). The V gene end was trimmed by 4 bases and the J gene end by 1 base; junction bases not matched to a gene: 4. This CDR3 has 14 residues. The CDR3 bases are TGTGCCTGGACTCCGGGACAGGGGAACACTGAAGCTTTCTTT. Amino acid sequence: CAWTPGQGNTEAFF.

DNA of the CDR3: TGCGCCAGCAGTCAATGGAGGAGCCCAGGACCCCTCCACTTT. This sequence encodes CASSQWRSPGPLHF. The genes are TRBV23-1 and TRBJ1-6; unclear D gene. TRBV23-1 is an open reading frame whose function is uncertain. This CDR3 has 14 amino acids. V lost 1 base and J lost 12, with 13 bases in between.

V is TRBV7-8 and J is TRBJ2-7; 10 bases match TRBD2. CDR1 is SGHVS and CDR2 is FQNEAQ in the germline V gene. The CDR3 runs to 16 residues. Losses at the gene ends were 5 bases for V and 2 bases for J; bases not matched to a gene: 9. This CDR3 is CASSREAGGVPYEQYF. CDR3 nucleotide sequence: TGTGCCAGCAGCCGAGAAGCGGGAGGGGTTCCCTACGAGCAGTACTTC.

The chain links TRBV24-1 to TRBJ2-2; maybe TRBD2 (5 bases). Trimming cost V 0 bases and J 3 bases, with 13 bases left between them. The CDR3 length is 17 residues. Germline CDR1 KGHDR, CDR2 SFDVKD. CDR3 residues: CATSDLGSGRDTGELFF. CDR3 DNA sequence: TGTGCCACCAGTGATTTGGGGTCCGGGCGGGACACCGGGGAGCTGTTTTTT.

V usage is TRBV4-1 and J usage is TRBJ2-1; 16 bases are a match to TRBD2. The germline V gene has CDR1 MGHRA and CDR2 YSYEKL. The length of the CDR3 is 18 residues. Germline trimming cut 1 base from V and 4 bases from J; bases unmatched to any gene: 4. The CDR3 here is CASSQAGTSGREYNEQFF. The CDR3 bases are TGCGCCAGCAGCCAAGCCGGGACTAGCGGGAGGGAATACAATGAGCAGTTCTTC.

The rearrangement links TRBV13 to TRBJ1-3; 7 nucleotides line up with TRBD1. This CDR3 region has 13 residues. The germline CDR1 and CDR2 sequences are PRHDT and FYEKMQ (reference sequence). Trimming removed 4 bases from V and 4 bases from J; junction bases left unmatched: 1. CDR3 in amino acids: CASSSGQGNTIYF. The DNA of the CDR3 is TGTGCCAGCAGCTCGGGACAGGGAAACACCATATATTTT. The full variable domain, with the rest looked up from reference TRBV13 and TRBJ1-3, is AAGVIQSPRHLIKEKRETATLKCYPIPRHDTVYWYQQGPGQDPQFLISFYEKMQSDKGSIPDRFSAQQFSDYHSELNMSSLELGDSALYFCASSSGQGNTIYFGEGSWLTVV.